One and the same sample provided the 10 T cell receptor beta chains below, sequenced in a study of T-cell reconstitution after alpha-beta-depleted transplantation in children. Unique molecular identifiers were incorporated into the prepared TCRbeta library. Using its own MiXCR run on the PCR reads, TCRdb lists one record per CDR3 protein. Here the sample spans around 300,000 distinct CDR3 sequences, around 10% being singletons. Source: PBMCs, taken before TCRalphabeta/CD19-depleted stem cell transplant. Receptors originate from a boy younger than two with acute myeloid leukemia, due to receive a stem cell transplant.

There are many counts of this clonotype. The rearrangement joins TRBV25-1 to TRBJ1-2; D is ambiguous. CDR3 length equals 11 residues. CDR1 and CDR2 from the germline V gene are MGHDK and SYGVNS. Trimming stripped 4 bases from V and 6 bases from J, with 6 bases between. The CDR3 protein is CASSVGNGYTF. The CDR3 DNA reads TGTGCCAGCAGTGTGGGGAATGGCTACACCTTC.

This clonotype was detected many times. The V call is TRBV4-2, the J call TRBJ1-4; D is uncertain. The germline V gene encodes CDR1 LGHNA and CDR2 YNFKEQ. Trimming pared 0 bases from V and 12 bases from J, leaving 14 bases between. The CDR3 has 14 residues. The CDR3 sequence is CASSQDLLNEELFF. CDR3 sequence (DNA): TGTGCCAGCAGCCAAGATCTTCTTAATGAGGAACTGTTTTTT.

In this sample, this clonotype turned up many times. The chain employs TRBV7-9 and TRBJ1-1; 11 nucleotides line up with TRBD1. Looked up from germline, CDR1 is SEHNR and CDR2 is FQNEAQ (reference sequence). CDR3 size: 15 residues. Trimming removed 4 bases from V and 1 base from J; junction bases left unmatched: 2. This CDR3 is CASSYGTGGNTEAFF. The CDR3 bases are TGTGCCAGCAGCTACGGGACAGGGGGGAACACTGAAGCTTTCTTT.

There are many counts of this clonotype. Written as DNA, the CDR3 is TGTGCCAGCATGGTTACAACAGGGACCTACGAGCAGTACTTC. Protein product: CASMVTTGTYEQYF. The V and J genes are TRBV28 and TRBJ2-7; D is possibly TRBD1 (6 bases). Deletions cut 7 bases from V and 2 bases from J, with 15 bases between. CDR1 and CDR2 (germline): MDHEN, SYDVKM. CDR3 size: 14 residues.

The sample holds many counts of this clonotype. The chain uses TRBV5-5 and TRBJ2-6; 9 nucleotides agree with TRBD1. The germline V gene encodes CDR1 SGHKS and CDR2 YYEKEE (reference sequence). This CDR3 is 16 amino acids long. After removal of 5 bases from V and 2 bases from J, the junction contained 5 bases not matched to a gene. This chain's CDR3 is CASRFTGGAGANVLTF. The CDR3, as DNA: TGTGCCAGCAGATTTACAGGGGGCGCTGGGGCCAACGTCCTGACTTTC.

This clonotype was seen a few times. This chain joins TRBV12-3 or TRBV12-4 and TRBJ1-1; 7 nucleotides agree with TRBD1. Losses at the gene ends were 5 bases for V and 6 bases for J; bases not matched to a gene: 6. There are 13 residues in the CDR3. The CDR3 is CASSLTGDPEAFF. CDR3 nucleotides: TGTGCCAGCAGTCTCACAGGGGACCCTGAAGCTTTCTTT.

The table lists this clonotype with a few counts. This sequence joins TRBV12-3 or TRBV12-4 and TRBJ2-1; TRBD2 aligns across 8 bases. The length of the CDR3 is 15 residues. Trimming removed 1 base from V and 8 bases from J; junction bases left unmatched: 7. CDR3 residues: CASSLGAGEVDEQFF. The CDR3 region has the DNA TGTGCCAGCAGTTTAGGAGCGGGAGAGGTAGATGAGCAGTTCTTC.

V usage is TRBV20-1 and J usage is TRBJ2-2, with 7 nucleotides matching TRBD2. The V gene end was trimmed by 6 bases and the J gene end by 1 base; junction bases not matched to a gene: 8. The V gene's germline CDR1 is DFQATT and CDR2 SNEGSKA (reference sequence). The CDR3 runs 15 residues. This CDR3 is CSARRAGQNTGELFF. The CDR3 nucleotides are TGCAGTGCCAGGCGAGCGGGGCAGAACACCGGGGAGCTGTTTTTT.

The gene calls are TRBV5-1 and TRBJ2-3; D remains unclear. Trimming took off 6 bases at V and 0 bases at J, with 11 bases between the two ends. This CDR3 comprises 14 residues. Germline lookup yields CDR1 SGHRS and CDR2 YFSETQ. The CDR3 is CASTQTKSTDTQYF. The CDR3 region has the DNA TGCGCCAGCACCCAAACGAAAAGCACAGATACGCAGTATTTT.

This clonotype was found many times. J is TRBJ2-7 and V is TRBV6-2 or TRBV6-3, with TRBD1 matching over 7 bases. V trimming: 5 bases; J trimming: 3 bases; junction bases outside the gene matches: 4. Germline CDR1 and CDR2: MNHEY and SVGEGT. This CDR3 contains 13 residues. The CDR3 DNA sequence: TGTGCCAGCAGTCACAACAGGGGCTACGAGCAGTACTTC. Translated, it gives CASSHNRGYEQYF.